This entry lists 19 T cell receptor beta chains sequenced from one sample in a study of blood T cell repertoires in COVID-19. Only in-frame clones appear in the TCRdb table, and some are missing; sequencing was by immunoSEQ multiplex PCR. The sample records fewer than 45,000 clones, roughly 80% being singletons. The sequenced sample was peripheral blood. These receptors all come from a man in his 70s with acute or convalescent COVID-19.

DNA for the CDR3: TGTGCCAGCAGCGTAGGTGGAGGCATGGGCTACACCTTC. It codes for CASSVGGGMGYTF. The rearrangement uses TRBV9 and TRBJ1-2; D remains ambiguous. Germline V lookup: CDR1 SGDLS, CDR2 YYNGEE. V shed 0 bases and J shed 8 bases, with 11 bases lying between them. The length of the CDR3 is 13 residues. The variable domain in full, with the rest retrieved from reference TRBV9 and TRBJ1-2, is DSGVTQTPKHLITATGQRVTLRCSPRSGDLSVYWYQQSLDQGLQFLIQYYNGEERAKGNILERFSAQQFPDLHSELNLSSLELGDSALYFCASSVGGGMGYTFGSGTRLTVV.

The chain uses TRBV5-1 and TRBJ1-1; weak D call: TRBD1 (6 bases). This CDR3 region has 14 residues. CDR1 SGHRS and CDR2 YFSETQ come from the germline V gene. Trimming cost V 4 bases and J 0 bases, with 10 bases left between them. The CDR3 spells CASSPTGMNTEAFF. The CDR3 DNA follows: TGCGCCAGCAGCCCGACAGGCATGAACACTGAAGCTTTCTTT.

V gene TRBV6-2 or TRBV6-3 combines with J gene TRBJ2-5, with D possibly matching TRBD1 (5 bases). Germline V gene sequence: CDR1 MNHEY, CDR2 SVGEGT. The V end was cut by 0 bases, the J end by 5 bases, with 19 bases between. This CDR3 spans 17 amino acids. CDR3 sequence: CASSYSRSPGKWETQYF. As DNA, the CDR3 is TGTGCCAGCAGTTACTCGAGAAGCCCAGGGAAGTGGGAGACCCAGTACTTC.

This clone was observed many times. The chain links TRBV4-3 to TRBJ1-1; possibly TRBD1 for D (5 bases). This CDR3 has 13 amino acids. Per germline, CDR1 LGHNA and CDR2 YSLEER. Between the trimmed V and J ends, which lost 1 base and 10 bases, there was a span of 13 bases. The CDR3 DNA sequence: TGCGCCAGCAGCCAAGGACGGCAGGGTTTAGCTTTCTTT. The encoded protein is CASSQGRQGLAFF.

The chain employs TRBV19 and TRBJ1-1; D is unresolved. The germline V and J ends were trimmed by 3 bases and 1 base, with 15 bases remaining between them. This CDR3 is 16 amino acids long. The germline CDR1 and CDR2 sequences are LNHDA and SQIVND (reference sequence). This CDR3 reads CASSIGERVGNTEAFF. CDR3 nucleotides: TGTGCCAGTAGTATTGGAGAGAGGGTTGGGAACACTGAAGCTTTCTTT.

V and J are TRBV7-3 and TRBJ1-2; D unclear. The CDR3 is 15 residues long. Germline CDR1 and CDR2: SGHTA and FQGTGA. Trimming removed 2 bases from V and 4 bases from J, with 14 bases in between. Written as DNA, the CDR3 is TGTGCCAGCAGCTTAGGACCTCAAGGAGGCTATGGCTACACCTTC. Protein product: CASSLGPQGGYGYTF.

The CDR3 is CATSREARNTIYF. CDR3 DNA: TGTGCCACCAGCAGAGAGGCCCGAAACACCATATATTTT. The chain links TRBV15 to TRBJ1-3; no reliable D call. The CDR3 has 13 amino acids. With 0 bases removed from V and 5 bases from J, the gap between germline ends came to 5 bases. Germline assignment: CDR1 LNHNV and CDR2 YYDKDF (reference sequence).

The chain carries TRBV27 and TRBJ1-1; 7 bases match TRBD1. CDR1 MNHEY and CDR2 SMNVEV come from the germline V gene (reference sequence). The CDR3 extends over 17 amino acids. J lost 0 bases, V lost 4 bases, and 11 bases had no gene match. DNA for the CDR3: TGTGCCAGCAGTTCACAGGGACAGCTCAGGTTGAACACTGAAGCTTTCTTT. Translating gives CASSSQGQLRLNTEAFF.

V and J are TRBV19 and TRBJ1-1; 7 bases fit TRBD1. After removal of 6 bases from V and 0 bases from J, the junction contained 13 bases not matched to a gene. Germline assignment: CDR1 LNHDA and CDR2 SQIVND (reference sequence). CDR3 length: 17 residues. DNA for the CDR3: TGTGCCAGTAGCCGTAGGGGGACAGCTATTATGAACACTGAAGCTTTCTTT. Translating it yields CASSRRGTAIMNTEAFF.

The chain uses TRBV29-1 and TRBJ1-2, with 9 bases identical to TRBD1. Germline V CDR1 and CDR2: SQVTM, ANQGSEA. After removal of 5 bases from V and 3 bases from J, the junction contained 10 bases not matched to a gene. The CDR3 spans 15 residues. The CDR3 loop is CSVSGTGNGDYGYTF. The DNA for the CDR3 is TGCAGCGTTTCGGGGACAGGGAACGGGGACTATGGCTACACCTTC.

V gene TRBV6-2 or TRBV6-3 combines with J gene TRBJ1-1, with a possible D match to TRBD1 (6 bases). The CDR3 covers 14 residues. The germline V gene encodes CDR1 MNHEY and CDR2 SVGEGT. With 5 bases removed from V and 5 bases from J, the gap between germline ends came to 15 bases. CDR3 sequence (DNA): TGTGCCAGCAGTAACCACAGGGTACGGACTGAAGCTTTCTTT. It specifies CASSNHRVRTEAFF.

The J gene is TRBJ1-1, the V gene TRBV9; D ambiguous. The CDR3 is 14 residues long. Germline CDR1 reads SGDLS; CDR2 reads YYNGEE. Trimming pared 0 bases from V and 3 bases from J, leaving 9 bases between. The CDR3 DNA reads TGTGCCAGCAGCGTAGACGGGAGATACACTGAAGCTTTCTTT. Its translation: CASSVDGRYTEAFF.

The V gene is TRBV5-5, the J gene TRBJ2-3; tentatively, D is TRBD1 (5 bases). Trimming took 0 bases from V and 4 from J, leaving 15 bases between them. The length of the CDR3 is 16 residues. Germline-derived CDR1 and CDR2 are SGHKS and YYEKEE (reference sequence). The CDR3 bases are TGTGCCAGCAGCTTGGAAGCTGGGCAGGGTGCAGATACGCAGTATTTT. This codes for CASSLEAGQGADTQYF.

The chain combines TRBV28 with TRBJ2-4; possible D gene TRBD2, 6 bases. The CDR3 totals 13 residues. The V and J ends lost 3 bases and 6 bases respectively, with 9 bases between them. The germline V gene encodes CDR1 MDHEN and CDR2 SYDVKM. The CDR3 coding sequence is TGTGCCAGCAGTTTTCCGGGGGTAAACATTCAGTACTTC. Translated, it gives CASSFPGVNIQYF.

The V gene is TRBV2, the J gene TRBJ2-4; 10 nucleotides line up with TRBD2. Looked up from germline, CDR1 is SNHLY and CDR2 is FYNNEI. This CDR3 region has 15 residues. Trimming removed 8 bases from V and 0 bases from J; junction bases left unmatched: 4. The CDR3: CASRGLAVAKNIQYF. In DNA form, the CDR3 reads TGTGCCAGCCGCGGACTAGCGGTAGCCAAAAACATTCAGTACTTC.

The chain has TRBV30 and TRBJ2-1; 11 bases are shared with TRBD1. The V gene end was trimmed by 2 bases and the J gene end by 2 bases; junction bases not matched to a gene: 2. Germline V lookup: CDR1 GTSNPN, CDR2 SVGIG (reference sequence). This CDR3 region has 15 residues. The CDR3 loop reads CAWSRGQGAYNEQFF. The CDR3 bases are TGTGCCTGGAGTAGGGGACAGGGGGCCTACAATGAGCAGTTCTTC. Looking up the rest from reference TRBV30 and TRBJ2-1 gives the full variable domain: SQTIHQWPATLVQPVGSPLSLECTVEGTSNPNLYWYRQAAGRGLQLLFYSVGIGQISSEVPQNLSASRPQDRQFILSSKKLLLSDSGFYLCAWSRGQGAYNEQFFGPGTRLTVL.

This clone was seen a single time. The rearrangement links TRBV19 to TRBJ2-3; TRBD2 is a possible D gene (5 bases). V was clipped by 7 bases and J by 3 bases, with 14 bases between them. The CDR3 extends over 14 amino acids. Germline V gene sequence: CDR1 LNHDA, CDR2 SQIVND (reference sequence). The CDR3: CASTKDGVTDTQYF. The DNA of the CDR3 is TGTGCCAGTACCAAGGACGGGGTAACAGATACGCAGTATTTT.

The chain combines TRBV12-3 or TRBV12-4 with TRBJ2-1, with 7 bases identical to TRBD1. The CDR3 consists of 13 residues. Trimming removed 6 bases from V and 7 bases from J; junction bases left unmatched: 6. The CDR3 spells CASSSGGRNEQFF. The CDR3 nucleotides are TGTGCCAGCAGCTCAGGGGGTCGAAATGAGCAGTTCTTC.

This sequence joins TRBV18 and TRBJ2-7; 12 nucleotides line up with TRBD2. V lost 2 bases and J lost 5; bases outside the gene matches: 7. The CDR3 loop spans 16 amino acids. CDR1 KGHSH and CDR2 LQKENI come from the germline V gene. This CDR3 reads CASSPTVTSGGHEQYF. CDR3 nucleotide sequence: TGTGCCAGCTCACCAACCGTGACTAGCGGGGGTCACGAGCAGTACTTC. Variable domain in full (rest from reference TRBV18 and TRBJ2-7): NAGVMQNPRHLVRRRGQEARLRCSPMKGHSHVYWYRQLPEEGLKFMVYLQKENIIDESGMPKERFSAEFPKEGPSILRIQQVVRGDSAAYFCASSPTVTSGGHEQYFGPGTRLTVT.